This T cell receptor (beta chain) was profiled in a study of beta chain features in type 1 diabetes. Study summary: The number of sorted cells examined across all samples was 107,917,701. Overall study findings and caveats: Equally in patients and controls, PCR might preferentially amplify shorter templates. Moderate yet significant TCRB CDR3 shortening was seen in Type 1 diabetes patients in all four CD4+ subsets. Comparison showed that naive, central memory and Treg TCRB repertoires appeared more similar among patients than among healthy donors.

This clone has ten or more counts. The antigen is unknown. The V end was cut by 3 bases, the J end by 0 bases, with 4 bases between. Per germline, CDR1 SEHNR and CDR2 FQNEAQ (reference sequence). The CDR3 loop spans 13 amino acids. All of the isolated RNA was reverse transcribed, so expressed TCRB transcripts were sequenced. Naive, central memory and regulatory T cell samples produced a mean of about 4 million reads. The repertoire was sequenced with immunoSEQ multiplex PCR; TCRdb's copy has only in-frame clones and lacks some. Of roughly 400,000 clones listed, roughly a tenth are singletons. Sequenced material: central memory CD4+ T cells from blood. The sequence was obtained from a man aged 25-45 years with type 1 diabetes. This chain joins TRBV7-9 and TRBJ2-3; D unresolved. CDR3 amino acids: CASSFSSTDTQYF. DNA of the CDR3: TGTGCCAGCAGCTTCTCTAGCACAGATACGCAGTATTTT.